What follows is one TCR beta chain and its context. These data belong to a study of blood T cell repertoires in COVID-19. TCRdb keeps only in-frame clones here, not all; method: immunoSEQ multiplex PCR. This table has roughly 410,000 clones, 70% to 90% appearing once. Trimming took 6 bases from V and 5 from J, leaving 16 bases between them. The CDR3 consists of 14 residues. In germline, CDR1 is LNHDA, CDR2 SQIVND (reference sequence). The chain carries TRBV19 and TRBJ1-2; D is possibly TRBD1 (5 bases). Input material: peripheral blood. This receptor was obtained from a woman aged 55-69 years with COVID-19, enrolled during active disease. In DNA, the CDR3 is TGTGCCAGTAGCAGGACCGGGACTGCTTATGGCTACACCTTC. The encoded protein is CASSRTGTAYGYTF. The whole variable domain, remainder taken from reference TRBV19 and TRBJ1-2, is DGGITQSPKYLFRKEGQNVTLSCEQNLNHDAMYWYRQDPGQGLRLIYYSQIVNDFQKGDIAEGYSVSREKKESFPLTVTSAQKNPTAFYLCASSRTGTAYGYTFGSGTRLTVV.